The 18 T cell receptor beta chains below come from one sample, sequenced in a study of PD-L1 blockade in urothelial cancer (dated by TCRdb to about 2017). Library construction relied on the immunoSEQ multiplex PCR assay. TCRdb re-hosts the immuneACCESS table, in-frame sequences only. Its copies lack some clones; in the studies checked, an unresolved V gene accounts for under half of them, and the cause for the rest is not known. Here the sample has 85,000 to 130,000 clones; about 91% occur a single time. Roughly 0.93% of the sample lies in the top ten. This sample comprised PBMCs, obtained around atezolizumab (anti-PD-L1) treatment. The origin of the receptors is a woman aged 80 or over with urothelial cancer.

V is TRBV5-1 and J is TRBJ2-1; TRBD2 matches 7 bases. V lost 0 bases to trimming and J lost 7 bases; unmatched junction nucleotides: 4. The CDR3 spans 14 residues. Germline CDR1 reads SGHRS; CDR2 reads YFSETQ. The CDR3 DNA follows: TGCGCCAGCAGCTTGGGTGGGAGGGCTAATGAGCAGTTCTTC. Amino acid sequence: CASSLGGRANEQFF. Drawing the rest from reference TRBV5-1 and TRBJ2-1, the complete variable domain is KAGVTQTPRYLIKTRGQQVTLSCSPISGHRSVSWYQQTPGQGLQFLFEYFSETQRNKGNFPGRFSGRQFSNSRSEMNVSTLELGDSALYLCASSLGGRANEQFFGPGTRLTVL.

V is TRBV28 and J is TRBJ1-5; D gene uncertain. This CDR3 has 16 residues. With 6 bases removed from V and 7 bases from J, the gap between germline ends came to 22 bases. From germline, CDR1 is MDHEN and CDR2 SYDVKM. DNA of the CDR3: TGTGCCAGCAGCCGATCCACAAGAAAAACATGGCAGCCCCAGCATTTT. Residues: CASSRSTRKTWQPQHF.

The chain joins TRBV2 to TRBJ2-7; TRBD2 agrees at 10 bases. From germline, CDR1 is SNHLY and CDR2 FYNNEI. With 6 bases clipped from V and 0 bases from J, the junction kept 5 bases outside the gene matches. The CDR3 is 15 amino acids. CDR3 sequence reads: CASREGLARSYEQYF. The CDR3 DNA reads TGTGCCAGCAGGGAGGGACTAGCGCGCTCCTACGAGCAGTACTTC.

The chain employs TRBV6-1 and TRBJ2-3; 8 nucleotides line up with TRBD2. CDR1 is MNHNS and CDR2 is SASEGT in the germline V gene. This CDR3 contains 14 residues. V was clipped by 6 bases and J by 1 base; unmatched bases: 3. CDR3 amino acids: CASSSGSGTDTQYF. The CDR3 nucleotides read TGTGCCAGCAGCAGCGGGAGCGGCACAGATACGCAGTATTTT.

The chain carries TRBV25-1 and TRBJ1-5; no reliable D call. Germline values: CDR1 MGHDK, CDR2 SYGVNS. This CDR3 region has 16 residues. Trimming cost V 1 base and J 9 bases, with 19 bases left between them. CDR3 nucleotide sequence: TGTGCCAGCAGTGAATCCCTCCCCGTTGGAGAACGGCCCCAGCATTTT. Translating gives CASSESLPVGERPQHF.

The chain recombines TRBV4-2 with TRBJ1-3; the match to TRBD1 covers 8 bases. This CDR3 comprises 15 residues. Germline V gives CDR1 LGHNA, CDR2 YNFKEQ. V lost 1 base and J lost 2; bases outside the gene matches: 1. CDR3 coding DNA: TGTGCCAGCAGCCAAGTGACAGGGGCTGGAAACACCATATATTTT. Residues: CASSQVTGAGNTIYF.

The genes are TRBV5-5 and TRBJ1-3; D remains unclear. The CDR3 loop spans 15 amino acids. From germline, CDR1 is SGHKS and CDR2 YYEKEE (reference sequence). V was cut by 0 bases and J by 2 bases, with 9 bases left in between. The CDR3 loop is CASSLVPGAGNTIYF. DNA for the CDR3: TGTGCCAGCAGCTTGGTCCCCGGGGCTGGAAACACCATATATTTT.

The chain employs TRBV5-1 and TRBJ2-5, with a tentative D call TRBD2 (7 bases). Germline V gene sequence: CDR1 SGHRS, CDR2 YFSETQ. The germline V and J ends were trimmed by 2 bases and 2 bases, with 13 bases remaining between them. The CDR3 consists of 15 residues. The DNA of the CDR3 is TGCGCCAGCAGCTTAGGTGGGAGGGGGCAAGAGACCCAGTACTTC. As protein: CASSLGGRGQETQYF.

About this clone: The sample carries other DNA sequences with the same CDR3. The chain has TRBV7-9 and TRBJ2-5, with D unresolved. Trimming took off 4 bases at V and 4 bases at J, with 4 bases between the two ends. The germline gives CDR1 SEHNR, CDR2 FQNEAQ (reference sequence). The CDR3 spans 11 residues. The CDR3 spells CASSSRETQYF. The CDR3 bases are TGTGCCAGCAGCTCCAGAGAGACCCAGTACTTC.

The gene calls are TRBV9 and TRBJ2-3; possible D gene TRBD2, 6 bases. Looked up from germline, CDR1 is SGDLS and CDR2 is YYNGEE. Trimming left V 0 bases short and J 8 bases short, with 13 bases between. This CDR3 is built from 14 residues. Here the CDR3 reads CASSVGLGSGTQYF. The DNA for the CDR3 is TGTGCCAGCAGCGTAGGACTCGGGAGTGGTACGCAGTATTTT.

The chain carries TRBV4-1 and TRBJ2-1; D is undetermined. V was clipped by 0 bases and J by 15 bases, with 21 bases between them. The CDR3 length is 15 residues. CDR1 and CDR2 from the germline V gene are MGHRA and YSYEKL. For the CDR3, the DNA is TGCGCCAGCAGCCAAGATCCGGGTAGCCCCATAGTACTGTTCTTC. Residues: CASSQDPGSPIVLFF.

The chain carries TRBV30 and TRBJ1-5; D not resolved. The V and J ends lost 5 bases and 6 bases respectively, with 11 bases between them. Germline CDR1 GTSNPN, CDR2 SVGIG (reference sequence). This CDR3 contains 12 residues. CDR3 in amino acids: CAWAPGGQPQHF. CDR3 DNA sequence: TGTGCCTGGGCCCCCGGCGGTCAGCCCCAGCATTTT.

The rearrangement joins TRBV20-1 to TRBJ2-1; TRBD1 matches 7 bases. This CDR3 contains 11 residues. The junction had 6 bases not matched to a gene; V was cut back by 5 bases and J by 11 bases. Germline loops: CDR1 DFQATT, CDR2 SNEGSKA (reference sequence). CDR3 coding DNA: TGCAGTGCTGAAGGGGGCGCGCAGCAGTTCTTC. Translating it yields CSAEGGAQQFF.

V gene TRBV5-1 combines with J gene TRBJ2-1; 11 nucleotides match TRBD2. The CDR3 loop spans 15 amino acids. V shed 0 bases and J 8 bases; nucleotides not matched to a gene: 4. Germline V lookup: CDR1 SGHRS, CDR2 YFSETQ. The CDR3 here is CASSLASGRIDEQFF. The CDR3 nucleotides are TGCGCCAGCAGCTTGGCTAGCGGGAGGATCGATGAGCAGTTCTTC.

The V and J genes are TRBV9 and TRBJ2-2, with a tentative D call TRBD1 (6 bases). CDR1 is SGDLS, CDR2 YYNGEE, per germline. V shed 3 bases and J shed 4 bases, with 10 bases lying between them. The CDR3 is 14 amino acids. This CDR3 reads CASSEGGSTGELFF. The DNA of the CDR3 is TGTGCCAGCAGCGAAGGGGGATCCACCGGGGAGCTGTTTTTT.

The J gene is TRBJ2-7, the V gene TRBV19; D ambiguous. V shed 5 bases and J shed 0 bases, with 11 bases lying between them. There are 14 residues in the CDR3. From germline, CDR1 is LNHDA and CDR2 SQIVND (reference sequence). The CDR3 DNA reads as TGTGCCAGTAGTGAAAGACTGAGCTCCTACGAGCAGTACTTC. This translates into CASSERLSSYEQYF.

The J gene is TRBJ2-1, the V gene TRBV9, with 7 bases aligning to TRBD1. CDR1 and CDR2 from the germline V gene are SGDLS and YYNGEE. The CDR3 extends over 16 amino acids. V was clipped by 2 bases and J by 0 bases; unmatched bases: 5. CDR3 protein: CASSVMTGSSYNEQFF. The CDR3, as DNA: TGTGCCAGCAGCGTTATGACAGGGAGCTCCTACAATGAGCAGTTCTTC.

This clone showed up just a few times. The chain recombines TRBV6-1 with TRBJ1-2, with 9 nucleotides matching TRBD1. CDR1 is MNHNS, CDR2 SASEGT, per germline. V gave up 6 bases and J gave up 6 bases; unmatched junction bases: 5. This CDR3 region has 13 residues. The CDR3 sequence: CASRLQGAHGYTF. The CDR3 region has the DNA TGTGCCAGCAGGCTACAGGGGGCCCATGGCTACACCTTC.